The 7 T cell receptor beta chains below come from one sample, sequenced in a study of OX40 agonist ivuxolimab in advanced cancers. Repertoires were generated with immunoSEQ multiplex PCR, while TCRdb's copy carries only in-frame clones and drops some. The data contain tens of thousands of clones, around 93% of them singletons. The source was CD4+ or CD8+ T cells sorted from blood, collected in a trial of the OX40 agonist ivuxolimab. Source of these receptors: an adult with an advanced solid tumor such as melanoma, head and neck, liver or kidney cancer.

DNA of the CDR3: TGTGCCAGCAGTTACTCACTAGCCTCCACCTACGAGCAGTACTTC. The encoded protein is CASSYSLASTYEQYF. V is TRBV6-5 and J is TRBJ2-7; perhaps TRBD2 as D (6 bases). Trimming shortened V by 0 bases and J by 2 bases, and 11 bases separated the two germline ends. CDR1 and CDR2 (germline): MNHEY, SVGAGI. The CDR3 runs 15 residues.

The chain joins TRBV5-1 to TRBJ1-1; no firm D call. Germline V gene sequence: CDR1 SGHRS, CDR2 YFSETQ. Trimming left V 0 bases short and J 2 bases short, with 8 bases between. CDR3 length: 14 amino acids. CDR3 nucleotides: TGCGCCAGCAGCTTGGGGGCGGGAAACACTGAAGCTTTCTTT. It codes for CASSLGAGNTEAFF.

The genes are TRBV28 and TRBJ2-3, with 7 nucleotides matching TRBD2. The CDR3 has 14 residues. The germline V gene encodes CDR1 MDHEN and CDR2 SYDVKM. The V gene end was trimmed by 7 bases and the J gene end by 2 bases; junction bases not matched to a gene: 6. CDR3 amino acids: CASTLGGTTDTQYF. The CDR3 DNA sequence: TGTGCCAGCACCCTCGGGGGGACCACAGATACGCAGTATTTT.

The chain uses TRBV11-3 and TRBJ2-5; 9 bases are a match to TRBD2. The trim removed 1 base at V and 2 bases at J, leaving 5 bases unmatched. The germline gives CDR1 SGHNT, CDR2 YENEEA. The CDR3 has 16 residues. CDR3 sequence reads: CASSLASLAGQETQYF. CDR3 in DNA: TGTGCCAGCAGCTTAGCCAGTCTAGCGGGACAAGAGACCCAGTACTTC.

This rearrangement joins TRBV7-2 to TRBJ2-5; perhaps TRBD1 as D (6 bases). Germline V CDR1 and CDR2: SGHTA, FQGNSA. Trimming took off 1 base at V and 5 bases at J, with 17 bases between the two ends. CDR3 length: 16 residues. CDR3 region: CASSLVAGANYETQYF. As DNA, the CDR3 is TGTGCCAGCAGCTTAGTTGCAGGGGCGAACTATGAGACCCAGTACTTC.

This clone showed up just once. CDR3 nucleotide sequence: TGTGCCAGCACCAAAGGGACGCCGAATGAGCAGTTCTTC. Protein: CASTKGTPNEQFF. The chain recombines TRBV25-1 with TRBJ2-1; D tentatively fits TRBD1 or TRBD2 (5 bases each). This CDR3 region has 13 residues. The V end was cut by 7 bases, the J end by 7 bases, with 14 bases between. Germline V gives CDR1 MGHDK, CDR2 SYGVNS.

This chain connects TRBV7-6 to TRBJ2-7; TRBD1 might be the D (6 bases). Trimming cost V 5 bases and J 0 bases, with 11 bases left between them. The CDR3 covers 14 residues. Germline V gene sequence: CDR1 SGHVS, CDR2 FNYEAQ. CDR3 loop: CASSQDRASYEQYF. In nucleotides, the CDR3 is TGTGCCAGCAGCCAGGACAGAGCCTCCTACGAGCAGTACTTC.